The 22 T cell receptor beta chains in this list originate from one sample, sequenced in a study of T cell repertoires in cytomegalovirus infection. These receptors have no identified antigens. TCRdb reanalysed the reads using MiXCR and keeps one entry per CDR3 protein. Of some 120,000 distinct CDR3 sequences listed, over 9.5% are singletons. Input material: PBMCs, sequenced either directly or after in vitro stimulation (not recorded which). The receptors come from a human donor in good health (CMV status not recorded). Some clones in this sample may be carry-over from other donors' samples.

This clonotype was seen a handful of times. The chain links TRBV10-3 to TRBJ1-1, with 7 positions matching TRBD1. Germline V gene data show CDR1 as ENHRY and CDR2 as SYGVKD. The CDR3 loop spans 15 amino acids. The J segment lost 0 bases and the V segment lost 7 bases, leaving 8 bases of the junction unmatched. The CDR3 loop is CAIKVGGQLNTEAFF. DNA of the CDR3: TGTGCCATCAAGGTAGGGGGACAGTTGAACACTGAAGCTTTCTTT.

This clonotype came up many times. Written as DNA, the CDR3 is TGTGCCAGCAGTGGAGCGGGAGGGCCAGGAAGCAAAAACATTCAGTACTTC. Translated, it gives CASSGAGGPGSKNIQYF. The chain carries TRBV6-1 and TRBJ2-4; TRBD2 matches 10 bases. The CDR3 runs 17 residues. CDR1 MNHNS and CDR2 SASEGT come from the germline V gene. V lost 4 bases and J lost 3; bases outside the gene matches: 9.

There are many counts of this clonotype. J is TRBJ2-5 and V is TRBV11-2; 9 nucleotides align to TRBD2. V trimming: 3 bases; J trimming: 4 bases; junction bases outside the gene matches: 3. CDR3 size: 14 residues. Germline V gives CDR1 SGHAT, CDR2 FQNNGV. The CDR3 reads CASSFKRGAETQYF. Here the CDR3 DNA reads TGTGCCAGCAGCTTCAAGCGGGGGGCAGAGACCCAGTACTTC.

This clonotype came up many times. The rearrangement links TRBV6-1 to TRBJ2-2; 11 nucleotides agree with TRBD1. J lost 5 bases, V lost 6 bases, and 11 bases had no gene match. CDR3 length equals 17 residues. The V gene's germline CDR1 is MNHNS and CDR2 SASEGT. The CDR3 is CASSRDRGSLRTGELFF. The CDR3 DNA reads as TGTGCCAGCAGCCGGGACAGGGGGTCCCTGAGGACCGGGGAGCTGTTTTTT.

In this sample, this clonotype turned up many times. This CDR3 is CASSLGAGGTDTQYF. The CDR3 DNA follows: TGTGCCAGCAGCTTGGGAGCGGGAGGCACAGATACGCAGTATTTT. V is TRBV7-9 and J is TRBJ2-3; 8 bases fit TRBD2. The V segment lost 3 bases and the J segment 1 base; nucleotides outside the gene matches: 3. The V gene's germline CDR1 is SEHNR and CDR2 FQNEAQ (reference sequence). The CDR3 totals 15 residues.

The J gene is TRBJ2-7, the V gene TRBV6-5; D is possibly TRBD1 (5 bases). The ends were cut back, 0 bases at V and 2 bases at J, with 11 bases in the middle. CDR1 is MNHEY, CDR2 SVGAGI, per germline. The length of the CDR3 is 15 residues. CDR3 DNA: TGTGCCAGCAGTTACTCGGAAGCAGGGCCCTACGAGCAGTACGTC. Translation gives CASSYSEAGPYEQYV.

This clonotype occurred many times. V and J are TRBV7-8 and TRBJ2-1; D might be TRBD2 (5 bases). The CDR3 has 14 amino acids. Germline loops: CDR1 SGHVS, CDR2 FQNEAQ. V was clipped by 2 bases and J by 4 bases, with 9 bases between them. The CDR3 nucleotides read TGTGCCAGCAGCTTACGAGGCGGGTACAATGAGCAGTTCTTC. Its translation: CASSLRGGYNEQFF.

This clonotype was picked up a small number of times. The J gene is TRBJ2-1, the V gene TRBV10-3; TRBD2 matches 10 bases. The V gene's germline CDR1 is ENHRY and CDR2 SYGVKD. V was pared by 5 bases and J by 7 bases, with 5 bases of the junction left unmatched. The CDR3 runs 14 residues. CDR3 residues: CAISPGTSENEQFF. Here the CDR3 DNA reads TGTGCCATCAGTCCCGGGACTAGCGAAAATGAGCAGTTCTTC.

This clonotype was recorded at least ten times. The CDR3 spells CASSSSSGTSGRTNYEQYV. The CDR3 coding sequence is TGTGCCAGCAGTTCCTCCTCCGGGACTAGCGGGAGGACTAATTACGAGCAGTACGTC. The chain has TRBV6-2 or TRBV6-3 and TRBJ2-7; 15 bases match TRBD2. The germline gives CDR1 MNHEY, CDR2 SVGEGT. V was pared by 4 bases and J by 4 bases, with 14 bases of the junction left unmatched. The length of the CDR3 is 19 residues.

This clonotype was counted many times. The chain links TRBV7-9 to TRBJ2-1, with D possibly being TRBD2 (5 bases). V shed 6 bases and J shed 6 bases, with 12 bases lying between them. CDR1 is SEHNR, CDR2 FQNEAQ, per germline (reference sequence). CDR3 length: 13 amino acids. The DNA of the CDR3 is TGTGCCAGCAGTTCGGGGTCAAGCAATGAGCAGTTCTTC. Amino acids: CASSSGSSNEQFF.

This clonotype was recorded many times. The chain carries TRBV4-2 and TRBJ2-7, with 12 bases lining up with TRBD2. The CDR3 totals 15 residues. Trimming cost V 5 bases and J 3 bases; bases outside gene matches: 5. Germline CDR1 LGHNA, CDR2 YNFKEQ. The chain's CDR3 is CASSKSTSGSYEQYF. Here the CDR3 DNA reads TGTGCCAGCAGCAAATCGACTAGCGGGAGCTACGAGCAGTACTTC.

The V and J genes are TRBV6-4 and TRBJ2-3; 8 positions match TRBD1. J was trimmed by 4 bases and V by 0 bases; bases with no gene match: 3. The CDR3 length is 15 residues. Germline V gene data show CDR1 as MRHNA and CDR2 as SNTAGT. The CDR3 DNA is TGTGCCAGCAGTGACTCGGCAGGGGGCGCAGATACGCAGTATTTT. Residues: CASSDSAGGADTQYF.

The CDR3 nucleotides are TGCAGCGTTGCTCAAGTAGAGGAGACCCAGTACTTC. Protein product: CSVAQVEETQYF. The chain has TRBV29-1 and TRBJ2-5, with unresolved D. Per germline, CDR1 SQVTM and CDR2 ANQGSEA. The CDR3 has 12 residues. V shed 4 bases and J shed 5 bases, with 11 bases lying between them.

This clonotype was observed a handful of times. This chain links TRBV10-3 with TRBJ1-2; D is perhaps TRBD1 (5 bases). V was trimmed by 10 bases and J by 5 bases, leaving 17 bases between them. The CDR3 has 13 residues. Per the germline V gene, CDR1 is ENHRY and CDR2 is SYGVKD. DNA for the CDR3: TGTGCCAACAGAGGGGATAGGTGGTATGGCTACACCTTC. Translated: CANRGDRWYGYTF.

This clonotype has ten or more counts. The chain joins TRBV27 to TRBJ1-5; no clear D. Deletions cut 6 bases from V and 9 bases from J, with 18 bases between. This CDR3 is 14 amino acids long. Germline V gives CDR1 MNHEY, CDR2 SMNVEV (reference sequence). CDR3 in amino acids: CASSLTAGLGPQHF. The CDR3 coding sequence is TGTGCCAGCAGCTTAACCGCAGGCCTCGGGCCCCAGCATTTT.

This clonotype was observed a handful of times. The chain combines TRBV19 with TRBJ2-3; the D gene could be TRBD1 or TRBD2 (5 bases each). Germline loops: CDR1 LNHDA, CDR2 SQIVND (reference sequence). This CDR3 is built from 12 residues. V was clipped by 7 bases and J by 6 bases, with 11 bases between them. CDR3 protein: CASNSGTDTQYF. CDR3 bases: TGTGCCAGTAACTCAGGGACCGATACGCAGTATTTT.

This clonotype showed up many times. The V call is TRBV12-3 or TRBV12-4, the J call TRBJ2-1, with D possibly TRBD2 on 5 matching bases. The CDR3 loop spans 13 amino acids. The ends were cut back, 5 bases at V and 7 bases at J, with 12 bases in the middle. CDR3 sequence (DNA): TGTGCCAGCAGTCCTTTAGCGTCGAATGAGCAGTTCTTC. Its translation: CASSPLASNEQFF.

Points on this clonotype: Being one base from a much bigger clone, this may be a read error. V and J are TRBV6-5 and TRBJ2-7; D is tentatively TRBD1 or TRBD2 (5 bases each). The CDR3 totals 14 residues. Germline V gives CDR1 MNHEY, CDR2 SVGAGI. CDR3: CASSPGDVTYDQYF. CDR3 DNA: TGTGCCAGCAGTCCCGGGGACGTTACCTACGACCAGTACTTC.

This sequence joins TRBV19 and TRBJ1-1, with TRBD1 matching 9 bases. The CDR3 covers 17 residues. The germline CDR1 and CDR2 sequences are LNHDA and SQIVND (reference sequence). Unmatched junction bases numbered 12, after V lost 3 bases and J lost 4 bases. The CDR3 loop reads CASSMRQGGGLRTEAFF. Here the CDR3 DNA reads TGTGCCAGTAGTATGCGACAGGGGGGGGGCCTCCGCACTGAAGCTTTCTTT.

The chain employs TRBV15 and TRBJ1-4; 12 nucleotides agree with TRBD1. The V segment lost 6 bases and the J segment 3 bases; nucleotides outside the gene matches: 2. Germline CDR1 is LNHNV and CDR2 is YYDKDF (reference sequence). This CDR3 contains 15 residues. This CDR3 reads CATRGTGGSNEKLFF. The CDR3 DNA sequence: TGTGCCACCAGAGGGACAGGGGGCTCTAATGAAAAACTGTTTTTT.

This clonotype came up many times. This chain joins TRBV29-1 and TRBJ2-1, with 7 positions matching TRBD2. The length of the CDR3 is 17 residues. Germline V gene data show CDR1 as SQVTM and CDR2 as ANQGSEA. V was pared by 2 bases and J by 4 bases, with 14 bases of the junction left unmatched. The CDR3 nucleotides are TGCAGCGTTGAAAAAATCCCGGGGCGGGAGTTTTACAATGAGCAGTTCTTC. It encodes CSVEKIPGREFYNEQFF.

The V and J genes are TRBV28 and TRBJ2-7; 10 bases line up with TRBD1. Germline V gives CDR1 MDHEN, CDR2 SYDVKM. The J segment lost 4 bases and the V segment lost 4 bases, leaving 7 bases of the junction unmatched. The CDR3 runs 15 residues. CDR3 loop: CASSWYRDRGYEQYF. In DNA, the CDR3 is TGTGCCAGCAGTTGGTATCGGGACAGGGGTTACGAGCAGTACTTC.